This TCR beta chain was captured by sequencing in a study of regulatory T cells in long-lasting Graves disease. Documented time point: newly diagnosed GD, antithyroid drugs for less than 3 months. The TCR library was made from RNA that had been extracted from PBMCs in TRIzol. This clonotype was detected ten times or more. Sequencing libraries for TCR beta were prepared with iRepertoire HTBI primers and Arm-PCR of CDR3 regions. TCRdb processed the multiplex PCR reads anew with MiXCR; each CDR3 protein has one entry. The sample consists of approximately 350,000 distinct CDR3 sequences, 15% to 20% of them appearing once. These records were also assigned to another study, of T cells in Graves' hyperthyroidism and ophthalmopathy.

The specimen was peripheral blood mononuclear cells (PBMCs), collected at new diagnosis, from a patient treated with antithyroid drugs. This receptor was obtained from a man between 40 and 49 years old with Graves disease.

CDR3 DNA sequence: TGTGCCAGCAGTTACCTCAAGGGGTTCACTGAAGCTTTCTTT. Translation gives CASSYLKGFTEAFF. This sequence joins TRBV6-5 and TRBJ1-1; weak D call: TRBD1 (5 bases). CDR1 is MNHEY and CDR2 is SVGAGI in the germline V gene. V was shortened by 2 bases and J by 4 bases, with 11 bases between the two germline ends. This CDR3 spans 14 amino acids.